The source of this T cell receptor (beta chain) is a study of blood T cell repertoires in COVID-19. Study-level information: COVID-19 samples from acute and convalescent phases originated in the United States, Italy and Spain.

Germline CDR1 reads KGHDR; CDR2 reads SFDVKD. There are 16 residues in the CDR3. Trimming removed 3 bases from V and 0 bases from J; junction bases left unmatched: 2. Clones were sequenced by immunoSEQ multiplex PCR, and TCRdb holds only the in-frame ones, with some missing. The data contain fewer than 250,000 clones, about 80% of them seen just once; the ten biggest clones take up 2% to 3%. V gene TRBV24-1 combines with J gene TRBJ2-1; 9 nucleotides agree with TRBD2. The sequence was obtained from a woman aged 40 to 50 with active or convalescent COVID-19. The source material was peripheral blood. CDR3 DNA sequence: TGTGCCACCAGTGATCCGACTAGCGGCTCCTACAATGAGCAGTTCTTC. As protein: CATSDPTSGSYNEQFF.